These T cell receptor beta chains were read from a single sample in a study of cytomegalovirus exposure and HLA in healthy donors. Sequencing used immunoSEQ multiplex PCR; TCRdb keeps in-frame clones, though not all of them. The sample holds 84,000 or so clones, approximately 79% seen once. Sequencing input: PBMCs. The receptors stem from a human donor in good health. Both conserved end residues are part of each CDR3. The order of the fields is CDR3 length, clone size, V gene, D gene, J gene, CDR3 protein. The D gene is left open where the match is weak. Part of the rows lack a size; the others show once, few, many or a class for expanded clones.

13	once	TRBV29-1	.	TRBJ1-1	CSVSRRRGTEAFF
16	.	TRBV27	.	TRBJ2-1	CASSSPARSSYNEQFF
17	.	TRBV11-2	TRBD2	TRBJ2-7	CASSLDPGLAGDYEQYF
15	.	TRBV6-5	.	TRBJ1-6	CASSYKGVLGSPLHF
15	.	TRBV5-1	TRBD1	TRBJ1-1	CASSLDRDWNTEAFF
15	few	TRBV6-5	TRBD1	TRBJ1-1	CASSYYRQGGTEAFF
18	.	TRBV9	TRBD1	TRBJ2-3	CASSNRVGQGLTTDTQYF
14	.	TRBV6-5	TRBD1	TRBJ1-6	CASSYGTGDSPLHF
12	.	TRBV12-5	TRBD1	TRBJ2-7	CASVQGVGEQYF
15	.	TRBV2	.	TRBJ2-3	CASNGQSVGTDTQYF
13	.	TRBV5-1	.	TRBJ2-5	CASSSGQKETQYF
15	.	TRBV27	TRBD1	TRBJ1-6	CASSSRTGGNSPLHF
14	.	TRBV6-5	.	TRBJ1-5	CASSRGAGNQPQHF
15	.	TRBV6-5	TRBD2	TRBJ2-1	CASSYSRTSGNEQFF
15	once	TRBV4-1	TRBD2	TRBJ2-1	CASSPHWTSGNEQFF
13	.	TRBV9	.	TRBJ1-1	CASSVRANTEAFF
12	.	TRBV19	.	TRBJ1-5	CASSILGQPQHF
14	.	TRBV10-3	TRBD1	TRBJ1-2	CAISVDREVYGYTF
15	.	TRBV9	.	TRBJ1-2	CASSVGGGSTYGYTF
14	.	TRBV19	.	TRBJ2-7	CASSTQGTNYEQYF
15	.	TRBV5-1	TRBD2	TRBJ2-1	CASSLEAGSYNEQFF
13	.	TRBV5-1	.	TRBJ2-5	CASSLQAEETQYF
16	.	TRBV11-2	TRBD2	TRBJ2-7	CASSLPTSGLSYEQYF
17	.	TRBV7-9	.	TRBJ2-6	CASSSPPGNSGANVLTF
14	.	TRBV29-1	.	TRBJ2-1	CSVDDSRSYNEQFF
12	.	TRBV10-2	.	TRBJ2-1	CASSVILSEQFF
18	.	TRBV5-5	.	TRBJ2-2	CASSTTRGTNANTGELFF
14	.	TRBV7-2	TRBD1	TRBJ1-2	CASSPLGQGGGYTF
14	.	TRBV5-1	.	TRBJ1-2	CASSPVAGNYGYTF
13	few	TRBV10-3	.	TRBJ1-4	CAAQGGTNEKLFF
16	.	TRBV19	TRBD1	TRBJ1-5	CASSFTGQGRNQPQHF